The present entry profiles one T cell receptor (beta chain) with its context. V trimming: 0 bases; J trimming: 1 base; junction bases outside the gene matches: 7. This CDR3 spans 18 amino acids. Germline V gene lookup returns CDR1 SGDLS and CDR2 YYNGEE. The sample originates from a study of T cell changes during pregnancy in multiple sclerosis. Some clones are missing from TCRdb's copy, which holds only in-frame ones; the method was immunoSEQ multiplex PCR. The sample carries about 70,000 clones, around 90% recorded once. The V call is TRBV9, the J call TRBJ2-3; TRBD2 agrees at 11 bases. Sample: CD4+ T cells from peripheral blood mononuclear cells, taken after pregnancy. This clonotype was sampled from a female donor with multiple sclerosis, enrolled in a pregnancy study. CDR3 DNA sequence: TGTGCCAGCAGCGTAGGTAGGCTAGCGGGGGGAGGCACAGATACGCAGTATTTT. Translating gives CASSVGRLAGGGTDTQYF.